This TCR beta chain was profiled in a study of cytomegalovirus exposure and HLA in healthy donors. As for the study in general: About 83 million unique TCRs from HLA-typed donors made up an early data release.

Notes on this clone: Its target is not known.

There are 15 residues in the CDR3. Germline V gene data show CDR1 as MGHRA and CDR2 as YSYEKL. Trimming cost V 0 bases and J 15 bases; bases outside gene matches: 14. It was with 60 Vbeta and 13 Jbeta primers that the PCR ran. TCRdb keeps only in-frame clones here, not all; method: immunoSEQ multiplex PCR. The table lists around 150,000 clones, 75% of them singletons. Study-level points and caveats: There were some public TCRs occurring in many donors, but most TCR sequences were rare. High specificity and sensitivity for cytomegalovirus status were reported for the classifier. HLA allele associations emerged for around 16,000 TCR beta sequences in a later analysis, at 0.05 false discovery rate.

The chain has TRBV4-1 and TRBJ2-1, with 7 bases lining up with TRBD2. Sequenced input: PBMCs. The sequence derives from a male donor in good health and CMV-seronegative. CDR3 sequence reads: CASSQDPPRLAHPFF. The CDR3, as DNA: TGCGCCAGCAGCCAAGATCCACCACGACTAGCACATCCGTTCTTC.